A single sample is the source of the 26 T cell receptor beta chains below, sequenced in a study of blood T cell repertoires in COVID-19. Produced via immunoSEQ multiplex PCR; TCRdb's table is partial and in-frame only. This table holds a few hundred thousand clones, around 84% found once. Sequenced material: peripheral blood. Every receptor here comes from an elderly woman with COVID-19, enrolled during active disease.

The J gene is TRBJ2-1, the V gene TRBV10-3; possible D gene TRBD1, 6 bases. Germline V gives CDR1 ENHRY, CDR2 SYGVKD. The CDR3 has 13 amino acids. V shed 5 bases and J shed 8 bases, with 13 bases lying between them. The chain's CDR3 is CAISTSRGYEQFF. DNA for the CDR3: TGTGCCATCAGTACCTCCAGGGGATATGAGCAGTTCTTC.

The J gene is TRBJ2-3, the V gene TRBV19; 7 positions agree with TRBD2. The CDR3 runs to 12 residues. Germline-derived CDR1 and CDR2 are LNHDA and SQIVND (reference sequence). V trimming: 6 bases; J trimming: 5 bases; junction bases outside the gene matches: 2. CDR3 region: CASRPGGDTQYF. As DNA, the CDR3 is TGTGCCAGTAGGCCGGGAGGAGATACGCAGTATTTT.

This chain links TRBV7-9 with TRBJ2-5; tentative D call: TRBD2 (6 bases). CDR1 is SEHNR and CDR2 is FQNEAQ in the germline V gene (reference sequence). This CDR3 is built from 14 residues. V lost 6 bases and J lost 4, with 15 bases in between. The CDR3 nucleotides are TGTGCCAGCAGGCCCGGGACTTTGCGAGAGACCCAGTACTTC. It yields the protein CASRPGTLRETQYF.

The CDR3 loop is CASSRDRGYNRHF. CDR3 bases: TGTGCCAGCAGCCGGGACAGGGGGTACAATCGGCATTTT. This chain connects TRBV6-5 to TRBJ1-5; 11 bases match TRBD1. Trimming cost V 6 bases and J 15 bases; bases outside gene matches: 10. This CDR3 has 13 residues. Germline CDR1 and CDR2: MNHEY and SVGAGI.

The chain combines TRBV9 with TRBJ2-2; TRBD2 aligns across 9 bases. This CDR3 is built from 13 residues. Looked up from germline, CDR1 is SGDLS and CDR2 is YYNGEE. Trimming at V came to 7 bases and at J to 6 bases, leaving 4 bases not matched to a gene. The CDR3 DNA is TGTGCCAGCGCGGGGGGGCCAGCCGGGGAGCTGTTTTTT. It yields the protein CASAGGPAGELFF.

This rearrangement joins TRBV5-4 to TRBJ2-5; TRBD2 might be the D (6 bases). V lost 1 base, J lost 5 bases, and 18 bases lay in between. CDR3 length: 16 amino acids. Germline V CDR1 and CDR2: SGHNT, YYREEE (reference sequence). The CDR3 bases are TGTGCCAGCAGCTTGAATAGCGGCCCGGTGAGGGAGACCCAGTACTTC. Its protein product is CASSLNSGPVRETQYF. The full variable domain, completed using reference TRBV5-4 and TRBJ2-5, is ETGVTQSPTHLIKTRGQQVTLRCSSQSGHNTVSWYQQALGQGPQFIFQYYREEENGRGNFPPRFSGLQFPNYSSELNVNALELDDSALYLCASSLNSGPVRETQYFGPGTRLLVL.

The CDR3 sequence is CASSIRTGDYEQYV. CDR3 DNA: TGTGCCAGTAGTATTCGGACAGGGGACTACGAGCAGTACGTC. The rearrangement uses TRBV19 and TRBJ2-7; 9 bases map to TRBD1. Trimming cost V 3 bases and J 3 bases; bases outside gene matches: 3. The CDR3 extends over 14 amino acids. The germline CDR1 and CDR2 sequences are LNHDA and SQIVND (reference sequence).

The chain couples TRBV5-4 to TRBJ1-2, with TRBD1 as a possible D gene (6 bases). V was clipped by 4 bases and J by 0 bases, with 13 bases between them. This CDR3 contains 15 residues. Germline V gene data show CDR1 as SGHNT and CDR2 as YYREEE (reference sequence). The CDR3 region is CASSDTGTANYGYTF. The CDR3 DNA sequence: TGTGCCAGCAGCGACACAGGGACGGCTAACTATGGCTACACCTTC.

This CDR3 reads CATKAGGLETQYF. Written as DNA, the CDR3 is TGTGCCACAAAGGCGGGGGGGCTGGAGACCCAGTACTTC. The V and J genes are TRBV6-5 and TRBJ2-5, with TRBD2 identical over 9 bases. Germline CDR1 MNHEY, CDR2 SVGAGI. V trimming: 10 bases; J trimming: 5 bases; junction bases outside the gene matches: 8. CDR3 length equals 13 residues.

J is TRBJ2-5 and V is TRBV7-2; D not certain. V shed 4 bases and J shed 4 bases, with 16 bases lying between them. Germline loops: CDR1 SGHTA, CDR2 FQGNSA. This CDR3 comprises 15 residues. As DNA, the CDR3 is TGTGCCAGCAGCTCGCCCGCGACACTGCGAGAGACCCAGTACTTC. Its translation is CASSSPATLRETQYF.

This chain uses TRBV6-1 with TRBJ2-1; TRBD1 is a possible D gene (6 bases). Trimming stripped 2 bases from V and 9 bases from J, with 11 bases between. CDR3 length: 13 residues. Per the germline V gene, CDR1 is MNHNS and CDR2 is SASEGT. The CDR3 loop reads CASSETGWSEQFF. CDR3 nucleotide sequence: TGTGCCAGCAGTGAAACAGGGTGGAGTGAGCAGTTCTTC.

Here the CDR3 reads CASSYPTGYKTQYF. The CDR3 DNA sequence: TGTGCCAGCAGTTACCCCACGGGGTACAAGACCCAGTACTTC. The rearrangement uses TRBV7-8 and TRBJ2-5, with D perhaps TRBD2 (5 bases). This CDR3 is built from 14 residues. Germline loops: CDR1 SGHVS, CDR2 FQNEAQ. V shed 6 bases and J shed 6 bases, with 17 bases lying between them.

DNA for the CDR3: TGTGCCACCGGACAGGGGAGGAACACTGAAGCTTTCTTT. Its protein product is CATGQGRNTEAFF. The chain joins TRBV2 to TRBJ1-1, with 9 bases identical to TRBD1. Germline CDR1 is SNHLY and CDR2 is FYNNEI. With V trimmed by 10 bases and J by 1 base, 4 bases remained unmatched. This CDR3 is 13 amino acids long.

CDR3 in amino acids: CASSLRGVNTIYF. In DNA form, the CDR3 reads TGTGCCAGCAGCTTACGGGGAGTGAACACCATATATTTT. The genes are TRBV7-2 and TRBJ1-3; D not resolved. V lost 2 bases to trimming and J lost 7 bases, with 9 bases between them. The CDR3 has 13 residues. The germline CDR1 and CDR2 sequences are SGHTA and FQGNSA.

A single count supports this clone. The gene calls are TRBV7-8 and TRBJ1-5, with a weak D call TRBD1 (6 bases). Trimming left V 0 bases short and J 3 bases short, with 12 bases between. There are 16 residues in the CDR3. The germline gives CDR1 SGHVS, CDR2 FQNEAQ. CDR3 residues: CASSLAGGLDNQPQHF. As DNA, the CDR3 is TGTGCCAGCAGCTTAGCGGGGGGGCTAGACAATCAGCCCCAGCATTTT.

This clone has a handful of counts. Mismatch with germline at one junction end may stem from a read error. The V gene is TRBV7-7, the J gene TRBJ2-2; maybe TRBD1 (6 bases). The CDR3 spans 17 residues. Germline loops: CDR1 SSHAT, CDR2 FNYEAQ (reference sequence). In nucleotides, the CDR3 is TGTGCTAGCAGCCCTTACGTAGGGACAAGGAACACCGGGGAGCTGTTTTTT. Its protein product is CASSPYVGTRNTGELFF.

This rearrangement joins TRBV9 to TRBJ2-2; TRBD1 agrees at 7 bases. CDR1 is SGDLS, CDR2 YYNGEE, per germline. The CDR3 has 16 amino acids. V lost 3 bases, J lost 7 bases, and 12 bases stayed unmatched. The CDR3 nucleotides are TGTGCCAGCAGCGCAGAAAGGGGGCAATTGAACGGGGAGCTGTTTTTT. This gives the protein CASSAERGQLNGELFF.

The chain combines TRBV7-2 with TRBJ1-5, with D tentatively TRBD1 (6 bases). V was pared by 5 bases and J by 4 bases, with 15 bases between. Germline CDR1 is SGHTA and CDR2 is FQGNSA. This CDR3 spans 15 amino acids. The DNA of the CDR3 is TGTGCCAGCAGCCCCTCGGGGGGGCGGAATCAGCCCCAGCATTTT. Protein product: CASSPSGGRNQPQHF. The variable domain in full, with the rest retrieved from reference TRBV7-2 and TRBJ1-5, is GAGVSQSPSNKVTEKGKDVELRCDPISGHTALYWYRQSLGQGLEFLIYFQGNSAPDKSGLPSDRFSAERTGGSVSTLTIQRTQQEDSAVYLCASSPSGGRNQPQHFGDGTRLSIL.

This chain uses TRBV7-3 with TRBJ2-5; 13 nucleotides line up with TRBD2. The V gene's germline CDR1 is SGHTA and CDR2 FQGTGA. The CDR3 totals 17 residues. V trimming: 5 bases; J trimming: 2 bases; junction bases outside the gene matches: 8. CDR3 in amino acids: CASSISLTSGGQETQYF. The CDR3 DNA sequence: TGTGCCAGCAGCATCAGCCTGACTAGCGGGGGGCAAGAGACCCAGTACTTC.

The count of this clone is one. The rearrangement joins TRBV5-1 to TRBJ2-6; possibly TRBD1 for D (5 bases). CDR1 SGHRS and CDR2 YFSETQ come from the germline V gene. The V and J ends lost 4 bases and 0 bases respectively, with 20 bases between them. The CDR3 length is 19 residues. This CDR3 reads CASSLRQPVAYSGANVLTF. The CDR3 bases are TGCGCCAGCAGCCTCCGACAGCCCGTTGCCTACTCTGGGGCCAACGTCCTGACTTTC.

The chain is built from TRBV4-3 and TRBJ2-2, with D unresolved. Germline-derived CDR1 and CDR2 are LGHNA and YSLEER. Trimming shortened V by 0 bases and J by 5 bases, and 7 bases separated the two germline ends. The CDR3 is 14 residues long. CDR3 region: CASSQETRTGELFF. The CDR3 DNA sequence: TGCGCCAGCAGCCAAGAAACCCGGACCGGGGAGCTGTTTTTT.

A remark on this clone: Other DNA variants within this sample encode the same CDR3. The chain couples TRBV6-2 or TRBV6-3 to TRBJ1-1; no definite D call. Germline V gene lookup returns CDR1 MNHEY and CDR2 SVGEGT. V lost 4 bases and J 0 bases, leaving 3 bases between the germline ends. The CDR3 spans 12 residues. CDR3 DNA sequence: TGTGCCAGCAGTTCGGTGAACACTGAAGCTTTCTTT. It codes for CASSSVNTEAFF.

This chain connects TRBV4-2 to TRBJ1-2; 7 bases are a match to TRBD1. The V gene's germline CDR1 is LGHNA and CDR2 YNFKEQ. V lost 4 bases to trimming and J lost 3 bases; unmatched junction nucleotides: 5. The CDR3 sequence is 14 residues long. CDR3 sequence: CASSRATGDYGYTF. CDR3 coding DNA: TGTGCCAGCAGCCGCGCCACAGGGGACTATGGCTACACCTTC.

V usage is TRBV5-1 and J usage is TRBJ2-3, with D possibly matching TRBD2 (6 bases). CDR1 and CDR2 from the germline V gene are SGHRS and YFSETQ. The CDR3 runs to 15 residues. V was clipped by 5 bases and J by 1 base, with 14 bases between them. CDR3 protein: CASSPGLTGTDTQYF. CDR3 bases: TGCGCCAGCAGTCCGGGACTCACCGGCACAGATACGCAGTATTTT.

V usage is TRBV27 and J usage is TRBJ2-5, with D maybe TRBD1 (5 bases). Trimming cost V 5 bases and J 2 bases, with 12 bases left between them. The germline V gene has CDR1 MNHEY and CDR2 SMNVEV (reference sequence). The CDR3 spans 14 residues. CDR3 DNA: TGTGCCAGCAGTCCCCGACAGAGACAAGAGACCCAGTACTTC. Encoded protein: CASSPRQRQETQYF.

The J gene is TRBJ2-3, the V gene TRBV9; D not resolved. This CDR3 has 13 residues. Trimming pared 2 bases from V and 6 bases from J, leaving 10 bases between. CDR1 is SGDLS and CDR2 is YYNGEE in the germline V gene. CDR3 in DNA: TGTGCCAGCAGCGTTGGCGGAGAGGATACGCAGTATTTT. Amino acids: CASSVGGEDTQYF.